This TCR beta chain was identified in a study of T cell responses to AZD1222 COVID-19 vaccine (dated by TCRdb to about 2021). Regarding the research as a whole: AZD1222 recipients given second doses at about 4 weeks or at about 12 weeks were pooled, since spike-specific TCR depth and breadth were not found to differ between the two schedules. TCR sequencing covered more than 230 trial participants: 200 to 220 given two doses of AZD1222 and 26 given two doses of MenACWY control vaccine. Trial participants were enrolled into age subgroups of 18-55, 56-69 and 70-plus years, which contained around 140, 26 and 57 TCR-sequenced participants, respectively. What the work shows at the level of the full study, not this receptor alone: Nearly half of unique spike-specific TCRs reportedly recognized epitopes outside regions mutated in the B.1.351 and B.1.1.7 variants. Participants were mostly white British and included more females than males, and it was suggested by the authors that clonal diversity may have been underestimated. Because no samples from the day 14 peak response were available, repertoires could be characterized only after the peak T cell response. Spike-specific TCR breadth and depth rose significantly after two AZD1222 doses compared with day 0 and with MenACWY recipients. Vaccine-associated CD4 TCRs spanned the whole spike protein, with dominant responses in regions 160-218 and 743-854. Conclusions about previously exposed vaccinees are limited because only 5 or 6 AZD1222 recipients were SARS-CoV-2 seropositive at baseline. The 56-69-year group was small, and its depth increase did not reach significance, likely because of low power.

As regards this clone: There is no known antigen for this receptor. It has no much larger one-base neighbor in the sample; base qualities were not kept.

The time point label for this specimen denotes: baseline before first vaccination. Vaccinee samples were obtained from the UK trials COV001 and COV002, which included a single-blind randomized controlled phase 2/3 trial of AZD1222 (ChAdOx1 nCoV-19) in healthy adults. For TCRbeta chain sequencing, PBMC samples from trial participants were taken at day 0 and at day 28 after the second dose. The CDR3 regions of human TCRbeta chains were subjected to immunosequencing. Per the original workflow: Repertoire TCRs were checked for matches against a reference library of SARS-CoV-2-specific TCRs that had been generated using the MIRA antigen-specificity platform. Breadth meant the fraction of unique TCRs that were SARS-CoV-2-associated, whereas depth meant the fraction of total T cells that were SARS-CoV-2-associated. Using the MIRA data, every spike-specific TCR was mapped to the spike region that the TCR reacted to and assigned to either a CD4 or a CD8 class. Log10-transformed breadth and depth values were compared by one-way ANOVA with Sidak's multiple comparisons tests. TCRdb took over this immuneACCESS table, retaining in-frame rearrangements with V and J assigned. Such tables are incomplete; in checked studies, under half of the missing clones stem from an unresolved V gene, and the remainder is unexplained. From that table come the V and J calls and clone size; the DNA was used to work out D and trimming. The sample records some 140,000 clones, roughly 80% of which are singletons. Roughly 4.3% of the sample lies in the top ten.

From cysteine to phenylalanine, the CDR3 is 16 amino acids long. Only CDR3 DNA remains: 48 bases, in frame from the first base. V is reduced by 2 bases and J by 0 bases, leaving a spacing of 14 bases between them. The CDR1 and CDR2 encoded by the germline V gene (reference sequence) are SEHNR and FQNEAQ. The sequences come from peripheral blood, collected on day 0 of AZD1222 vaccination. This clonotype was obtained from an adult in good health. The sequence links TRBV7-9 to TRBJ2-7, and perhaps TRBD1 as D gene, on 6 matching bases. The CDR3 is CASSLIGGANSYEQYF. The nucleotide sequence is given as TGTGCCAGCAGCTTAATAGGGGGAGCCAACTCCTACGAGCAGTACTTC.